The 2 T cell receptor beta chains in this list originate from one sample, sequenced in a study of CD8 T cells in ankylosing spondylitis. Findings and limits, study-wide: A TCR beta motif of eight or nine highly homologous variants seemed to mark ankylosing spondylitis blood.

TCRdb analysed the 5' RACE reads with MiXCR anew, one entry per CDR3 protein. The repertoire holds around 490,000 distinct CDR3 sequences, with over 4% as singletons. Antigen specificity for these receptors is unknown. The sample was blood, either unsorted or a sorted T cell fraction (not recorded which). These receptors all stem from a male donor with ankylosing spondylitis.

This clonotype was found many times. V and J are TRBV9 and TRBJ1-5, with TRBD1 matching 9 bases. CDR1 SGDLS and CDR2 YYNGEE come from the germline V gene. The V segment lost 2 bases and the J segment 6 bases; nucleotides outside the gene matches: 6. The CDR3 is 15 residues long. The chain's CDR3 is CASSVGGTGFQPQHF. The CDR3 bases are TGTGCCAGCAGCGTCGGAGGGACAGGGTTTCAGCCCCAGCATTTT.

For this clonotype: A much larger clone lies a single base off, so this may be a read error. The chain recombines TRBV5-1 with TRBJ2-7; D gene ambiguous. The CDR3 loop spans 12 amino acids. V was pared by 4 bases and J by 6 bases, with 11 bases between. Germline loops: CDR1 SGHRS, CDR2 YFSETQ. The CDR3 sequence is CASSHDRGEQYF. The CDR3 coding sequence is TGCGCCAGCAGCCACGATAGAGGCGAGCAGTACTTC.